These 25 T cell receptor beta chains were sequenced from one sample in a study of cytomegalovirus exposure and HLA in healthy donors. PCR was performed using 60 Vbeta and 13 Jbeta primers. Sequencing was performed with immunoSEQ multiplex PCR; in TCRdb, only in-frame clones are kept and a portion is missing. The table shows over 150,000 clones, with 85% occurring only once. Material: PBMCs. Receptors originate from a boy aged 2 to 10 in good health and CMV-seronegative.

The chain has TRBV7-9 and TRBJ2-3, with a tentative D call TRBD2 (6 bases). The length of the CDR3 is 15 residues. In germline, CDR1 is SEHNR, CDR2 FQNEAQ (reference sequence). Trimming shortened V by 5 bases and J by 0 bases, and 12 bases separated the two germline ends. The CDR3 is CASSPPGASTDTQYF. The CDR3 bases are TGTGCCAGCAGCCCTCCGGGAGCTAGCACAGATACGCAGTATTTT.

The V and J genes are TRBV7-9 and TRBJ1-1; D remains unclear. The CDR3 covers 16 residues. V shed 4 bases and J shed 5 bases, with 20 bases lying between them. From germline, CDR1 is SEHNR and CDR2 FQNEAQ (reference sequence). The CDR3 region is CASSSEDVKRGTEAFF. The DNA for the CDR3 is TGTGCCAGCAGCTCCGAGGACGTCAAACGGGGAACTGAAGCTTTCTTT. The full variable domain, rest sourced from reference TRBV7-9 and TRBJ1-1, is DTGVSQNPRHKITKRGQNVTFRCDPISEHNRLYWYRQTLGQGPEFLTYFQNEAQLEKSRLLSDRFSAERPKGSFSTLEIQRTEQGDSAMYLCASSSEDVKRGTEAFFGQGTRLTVV.

This clone was observed a handful of times. J is TRBJ2-1 and V is TRBV5-1; possible D gene TRBD2, 5 bases. Between the trimmed V and J ends, which lost 4 bases and 3 bases, there was a span of 8 bases. Germline V lookup: CDR1 SGHRS, CDR2 YFSETQ. The CDR3 contains 13 residues. The CDR3 DNA follows: TGCGCCAGCAGCCTGGGGAGCTACAATGAGCAGTTCTTC. This translates into CASSLGSYNEQFF.

The chain joins TRBV2 to TRBJ2-7; TRBD1 aligns across 12 bases. With 10 bases clipped from V and 6 bases from J, the junction kept 7 bases outside the gene matches. The CDR3 has 13 residues. Germline V gene lookup returns CDR1 SNHLY and CDR2 FYNNEI. Here the CDR3 reads CATGTGGSLEQYV. CDR3 nucleotide sequence: TGTGCCACCGGGACAGGGGGCTCTCTCGAGCAGTACGTC.

The V gene is TRBV18, the J gene TRBJ1-2; no definite D call. The germline V and J ends were trimmed by 3 bases and 4 bases, with 9 bases remaining between them. The CDR3 length is 13 residues. Germline CDR1 is KGHSH and CDR2 is LQKENI. The CDR3: CASSPKATYGYTF. The CDR3 nucleotides are TGTGCCAGCTCACCGAAAGCGACCTATGGCTACACCTTC.

This chain connects TRBV14 to TRBJ1-1; maybe TRBD1 (6 bases). This CDR3 spans 18 amino acids. V lost 1 base to trimming and J lost 0 bases, with 18 bases between them. Germline lookup yields CDR1 SGHDN and CDR2 FVKESK. This CDR3 reads CASSQVRTATNMNTEAFF. In nucleotides, the CDR3 is TGTGCCAGCAGCCAAGTTAGGACAGCAACCAACATGAACACTGAAGCTTTCTTT.

The chain links TRBV29-1 to TRBJ2-3; TRBD1 is a possible D gene (5 bases). Germline CDR1 SQVTM, CDR2 ANQGSEA. The CDR3 sequence is 12 residues long. The V gene lost 4 bases and the J gene lost 4 bases, with 9 bases spanning the gap. As DNA, the CDR3 is TGCAGCGTTGTTCTAGGGGCAGATACGCAGTATTTT. It yields the protein CSVVLGADTQYF.

This chain joins TRBV2 and TRBJ1-5; D is possibly TRBD1 (6 bases). Germline V gene data show CDR1 as SNHLY and CDR2 as FYNNEI. CDR3 length equals 15 residues. The germline V and J ends were trimmed by 6 bases and 1 base, with 13 bases remaining between them. CDR3 protein: CASSPERGSNQPQHF. CDR3 sequence (DNA): TGTGCCAGCAGCCCTGAGAGGGGGAGCAATCAGCCCCAGCATTTT.

The chain employs TRBV5-1 and TRBJ1-4, with 8 bases lining up with TRBD1. Germline V lookup: CDR1 SGHRS, CDR2 YFSETQ. Trimming cost V 0 bases and J 0 bases; bases outside gene matches: 4. There are 17 residues in the CDR3. Here the CDR3 DNA reads TGCGCCAGCAGCTTGGGGACAGGGCGCGCAACTAATGAAAAACTGTTTTTT. This sequence encodes CASSLGTGRATNEKLFF.

The V and J genes are TRBV5-4 and TRBJ2-7; 9 bases match TRBD1. Per germline, CDR1 SGHNT and CDR2 YYREEE (reference sequence). The CDR3 sequence is 14 residues long. CDR3 DNA: TGTGCCAGCAGCCGAGCAGGGACAGGGAATGATAGGTGCGTC. Translation: CASSRAGTGNDRCV.

A remark on this clone: Other DNA sequences within the sample encode an identical CDR3. The CDR3 DNA reads TGTGCCAGCAGTGAAAGAGGAGGTAACTCACCCCTCCACTTT. It yields the protein CASSERGGNSPLHF. The V call is TRBV2, the J call TRBJ1-6; the D is unclear. The germline CDR1 and CDR2 sequences are SNHLY and FYNNEI. V was shortened by 2 bases and J by 10 bases, with 12 bases between the two germline ends. The CDR3 length is 14 residues.

Concerning this clone: One end of the junction varies from germline; a read error may be responsible. This chain uses TRBV7-9 with TRBJ1-4; D is unresolved. This CDR3 is built from 14 residues. Germline loops: CDR1 SEHNR, CDR2 FQNEAQ (reference sequence). The CDR3, as DNA: TGTTCCAGCAGCTTAGCACAGTTTAATGAAAAACTGTTTTTT. As protein: CSSSLAQFNEKLFF.

The sample holds a few counts of this clone. The V gene is TRBV7-2, the J gene TRBJ2-1; 11 nucleotides agree with TRBD2. The CDR3 runs 17 residues. The V gene's germline CDR1 is SGHTA and CDR2 FQGNSA. Unmatched junction bases numbered 11, after V lost 3 bases and J lost 7 bases. CDR3 region: CASSFPRLAGFDNEQFF. The CDR3 nucleotides read TGTGCCAGCAGCTTCCCGAGACTAGCGGGGTTCGATAATGAGCAGTTCTTC.

The genes are TRBV6-5 and TRBJ1-1; D possibly corresponds to TRBD1 (6 bases). Trimming removed 6 bases from V and 5 bases from J, with 16 bases in between. The CDR3 is 14 amino acids. Germline V lookup: CDR1 MNHEY, CDR2 SVGAGI. CDR3 in DNA: TGTGCCAGCAGAACCCCAGGGGCGAATACTGAAGCTTTCTTT. This codes for CASRTPGANTEAFF.

The chain couples TRBV18 to TRBJ2-5, with D hard to call. This CDR3 spans 16 amino acids. The germline V gene has CDR1 KGHSH and CDR2 LQKENI. V was trimmed by 2 bases and J by 1 base, leaving 14 bases between them. The CDR3 loop reads CASSPFSSLFQETQYF. Written as DNA, the CDR3 is TGTGCCAGCTCACCATTTTCGTCTCTGTTCCAAGAGACCCAGTACTTC.

The J gene is TRBJ2-3, the V gene TRBV4-1, with a possible D match to TRBD2 (5 bases). Trimming stripped 8 bases from V and 1 base from J, with 13 bases between. The germline V gene encodes CDR1 MGHRA and CDR2 YSYEKL. The CDR3 sequence is 14 residues long. CDR3 nucleotides: TGCGCCAGCTCCTCGAGGGTGGGCACAGATACGCAGTATTTT. Amino acids: CASSSRVGTDTQYF.

Of note for this clone: The junction shows a germline mismatch at one end, possibly a read error. The rearrangement joins TRBV7-9 to TRBJ2-1; D perhaps matches TRBD2 (6 bases). Per the germline V gene, CDR1 is SEHNR and CDR2 is FQNEAQ (reference sequence). This CDR3 has 12 residues. The CDR3 sequence: CSSSTGLRTEFF. The CDR3 DNA reads TGTTCCAGCAGCACGGGACTCCGTACAGAGTTCTTC.

The chain couples TRBV28 to TRBJ2-3; 11 bases are a match to TRBD2. Germline CDR1 reads MDHEN; CDR2 reads SYDVKM. With 5 bases clipped from V and 1 base from J, the junction kept 17 bases outside the gene matches. The CDR3 extends over 20 amino acids. Here the CDR3 reads CASSPATSGGFGLGTDTQYF. CDR3 nucleotides: TGTGCCAGCAGTCCCGCAACTAGCGGGGGATTCGGGTTGGGCACAGATACGCAGTATTTT.

The rearrangement links TRBV28 to TRBJ1-5, with 7 positions matching TRBD1. The CDR3 runs to 20 residues. The germline V gene encodes CDR1 MDHEN and CDR2 SYDVKM. The V and J ends lost 9 bases and 1 base, in that order; junction bases with no gene match: 24. The CDR3 DNA reads TGTGCCAGTGGGTCGTCTTATGACAGGGTTTTCGGAATAAGCAATCAGCCCCAGCATTTT. It codes for CASGSSYDRVFGISNQPQHF.

This chain connects TRBV20-1 to TRBJ2-7, with D possibly being TRBD2 (5 bases). The germline CDR1 and CDR2 sequences are DFQATT and SNEGSKA (reference sequence). V dropped 6 bases and J dropped 7 bases, with 10 bases sitting between them. This CDR3 region has 10 residues. The CDR3 DNA reads as TGCAGTGCCGCATCGGGGGAGCAGTACTTC. It is translated as CSAASGEQYF.

This chain connects TRBV6-6 to TRBJ1-4; TRBD1 matches 9 bases. Germline V gives CDR1 MNHNY, CDR2 SVGAGI (reference sequence). The CDR3 length is 15 residues. The V gene end was trimmed by 0 bases and the J gene end by 7 bases; junction bases not matched to a gene: 3. CDR3 amino acids: CASSYSGTGREKLFF. CDR3 in DNA: TGTGCCAGCAGTTACTCCGGGACAGGGCGTGAAAAACTGTTTTTT.

The V call is TRBV18, the J call TRBJ2-1, with TRBD2 matching over 9 bases. This CDR3 has 15 residues. The germline V gene has CDR1 KGHSH and CDR2 LQKENI. V dropped 3 bases and J dropped 7; count of bases not matched to a gene: 7. This CDR3 is CASSPSGRGGNEQFF. CDR3 nucleotide sequence: TGTGCCAGCTCACCTAGCGGGAGAGGGGGGAATGAGCAGTTCTTC. Full variable domain (missing parts from reference TRBV18 and TRBJ2-1): NAGVMQNPRHLVRRRGQEARLRCSPMKGHSHVYWYRQLPEEGLKFMVYLQKENIIDESGMPKERFSAEFPKEGPSILRIQQVVRGDSAAYFCASSPSGRGGNEQFFGPGTRLTVL.

J is TRBJ2-1 and V is TRBV2, with 10 bases that match TRBD2. The CDR3 is 16 residues long. The ends lost 5 bases at V and 7 bases at J; junction bases unmatched: 11. Germline CDR1 SNHLY, CDR2 FYNNEI. CDR3 loop: CASSPLSGGALNEQFF. The CDR3 coding sequence is TGTGCCAGCAGTCCCCTCAGCGGGGGGGCTCTTAATGAGCAGTTCTTC.

The V and J genes are TRBV7-2 and TRBJ2-5; possibly TRBD2 for D (5 bases). Trimming left V 11 bases short and J 0 bases short, with 10 bases between. Germline V lookup: CDR1 SGHTA, CDR2 FQGNSA. This CDR3 comprises 12 residues. The CDR3 sequence: CAGTGYQETQYF. Written as DNA, the CDR3 is TGTGCCGGAACGGGGTACCAAGAGACCCAGTACTTC.

The chain carries TRBV27 and TRBJ2-1; D possibly corresponds to TRBD2 (6 bases). This CDR3 has 16 residues. Germline CDR1 is MNHEY and CDR2 is SMNVEV (reference sequence). Trimming shortened V by 4 bases and J by 9 bases, and 22 bases separated the two germline ends. The CDR3 protein is CASSSLLLRGYAEQFF. The CDR3 bases are TGTGCCAGCAGTTCCCTCCTACTGCGGGGCTACGCTGAGCAGTTCTTC.